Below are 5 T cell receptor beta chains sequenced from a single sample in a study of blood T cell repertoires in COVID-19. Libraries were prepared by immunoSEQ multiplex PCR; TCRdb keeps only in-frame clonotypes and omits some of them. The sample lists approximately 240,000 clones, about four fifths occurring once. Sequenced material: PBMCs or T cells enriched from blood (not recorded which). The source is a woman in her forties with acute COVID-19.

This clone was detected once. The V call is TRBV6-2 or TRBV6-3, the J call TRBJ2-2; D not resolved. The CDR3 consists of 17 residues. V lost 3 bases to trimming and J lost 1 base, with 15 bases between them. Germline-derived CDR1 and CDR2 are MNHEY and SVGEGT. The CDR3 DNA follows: TGTGCCAGCAGTTATTTTCAGGCCATTGGGAACACCGGGGAGCTGTTTTTT. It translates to CASSYFQAIGNTGELFF.

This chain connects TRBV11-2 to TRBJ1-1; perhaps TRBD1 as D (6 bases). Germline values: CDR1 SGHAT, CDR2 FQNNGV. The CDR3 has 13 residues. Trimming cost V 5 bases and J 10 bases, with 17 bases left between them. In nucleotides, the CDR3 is TGTGCCAGCAGCCCGGACAGATGGGGCCCAGCTTTCTTT. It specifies CASSPDRWGPAFF.

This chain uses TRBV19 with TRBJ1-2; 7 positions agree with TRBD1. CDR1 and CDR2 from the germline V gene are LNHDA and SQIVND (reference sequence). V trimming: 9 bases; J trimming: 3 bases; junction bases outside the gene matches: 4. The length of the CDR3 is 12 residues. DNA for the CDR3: TGTGCCAGCGGGACAGAAGACTATGGCTACACCTTC. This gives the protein CASGTEDYGYTF.

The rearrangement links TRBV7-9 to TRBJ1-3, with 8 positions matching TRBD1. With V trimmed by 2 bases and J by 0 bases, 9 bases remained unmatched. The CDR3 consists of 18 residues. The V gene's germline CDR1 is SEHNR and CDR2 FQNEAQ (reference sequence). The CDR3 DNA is TGTGCCAGCAGCTTATATCGAGGACAGGGCTCCTCTGGAAACACCATATATTTT. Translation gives CASSLYRGQGSSGNTIYF.

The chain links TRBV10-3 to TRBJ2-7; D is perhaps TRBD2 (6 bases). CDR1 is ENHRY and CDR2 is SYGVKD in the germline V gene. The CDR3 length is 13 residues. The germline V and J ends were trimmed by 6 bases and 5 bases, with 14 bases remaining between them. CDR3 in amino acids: CAIRLTSLDEQYF. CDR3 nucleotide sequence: TGTGCCATCAGATTGACTAGTCTGGACGAGCAGTACTTC.